The 4 T cell receptor beta chains given below trace back to one sample, sequenced in a study of tumor-infiltrating T cells and Merkel cell polyomavirus. Across the study: The T cells studied were CD8+ and recognized the Merkel cell polyomavirus KLL epitope.

Robust Merkel cell polyomavirus Large T antigen positivity by immunohistochemistry was seen in all patients' tumors. TCRdb keeps only in-frame clones here, not all; method: immunoSEQ multiplex PCR. The sample holds under 30,000 clones, 70% to 90% seen once. Sequencing was done on a sample of lymph node tissue. Receptors originate from a man aged 50-59 years with Merkel cell carcinoma.

CDR3 amino acids: CASSPTGTGYEHNEQFF. The CDR3 DNA follows: TGTGCCAGCAGCCCGACCGGGACAGGGTATGAGCACAATGAGCAGTTCTTC. The chain combines TRBV11-2 with TRBJ2-1, with 9 bases identical to TRBD1. V shed 5 bases, J shed 5 bases, and the junction held 13 bases outside the gene matches. CDR1 and CDR2 from the germline V gene are SGHAT and FQNNGV. The CDR3 has 17 residues.

This clone was seen a single time. The chain employs TRBV5-4 and TRBJ2-5, with 9 nucleotides matching TRBD1. Trimming took 4 bases from V and 5 from J; bases not matched to a gene: 9. The CDR3 loop spans 15 amino acids. CDR1 SGHNT and CDR2 YYREEE come from the germline V gene (reference sequence). This CDR3 is CASSLPGQGGETQYF. Here the CDR3 DNA reads TGTGCCAGCAGCCTACCGGGACAGGGTGGCGAGACCCAGTACTTC. The full variable domain, with the rest looked up from reference TRBV5-4 and TRBJ2-5, is ETGVTQSPTHLIKTRGQQVTLRCSSQSGHNTVSWYQQALGQGPQFIFQYYREEENGRGNFPPRFSGLQFPNYSSELNVNALELDDSALYLCASSLPGQGGETQYFGPGTRLLVL.

This rearrangement joins TRBV19 to TRBJ2-7; D gene uncertain. Germline CDR1 and CDR2: LNHDA and SQIVND (reference sequence). The CDR3 runs to 11 residues. The V gene lost 3 bases and the J gene lost 6 bases, with 6 bases spanning the gap. The CDR3 bases are TGTGCCAGTAGTATTTACGGCGAGCAGTACTTC. Amino acid sequence: CASSIYGEQYF.

The rearrangement links TRBV19 to TRBJ2-7; 10 nucleotides line up with TRBD1. The germline gives CDR1 LNHDA, CDR2 SQIVND (reference sequence). V dropped 6 bases and J dropped 6; count of bases not matched to a gene: 8. The CDR3 covers 14 residues. The CDR3 loop is CASRHGQGGGEQYF. The CDR3, as DNA: TGTGCCAGTAGGCATGGACAGGGGGGCGGCGAGCAGTACTTC.